The 18 T cell receptor beta chains reported below all come from one sample, sequenced in a study of blood T cell repertoires in COVID-19. Sequencing was performed with immunoSEQ multiplex PCR; in TCRdb, only in-frame clones are kept and a portion is missing. The sample contains 210,000 or so clones, over 75% of which appear only once. Sequenced material: PBMCs or T cells enriched from blood (not recorded which). Source of these receptors: a man aged 30 to 45 with acute COVID-19.

The chain joins TRBV14 to TRBJ2-7; D is ambiguous. V gave up 1 base and J gave up 6 bases, with 10 bases separating them. CDR3 length: 13 amino acids. Germline CDR1 is SGHDN and CDR2 is FVKESK. CDR3 in DNA: TGTGCCAGCAGCCAAGTCTGGTCGGGCGAGCAGTACTTC. Its translation: CASSQVWSGEQYF.

As for this clone: Other nucleotide sequences in the sample specify the same CDR3. The rearrangement uses TRBV12-3 or TRBV12-4 and TRBJ1-1, with D perhaps TRBD1 (5 bases). V was trimmed by 3 bases and J by 1 base, leaving 6 bases between them. This CDR3 comprises 13 residues. The CDR3 DNA sequence: TGTGCCAGCAGTTTGACAGAGAACACTGAAGCTTTCTTT. Protein sequence: CASSLTENTEAFF.

This clone has a handful of counts. The V and J genes are TRBV28 and TRBJ1-2; possible D gene TRBD1, 5 bases. This CDR3 region has 14 residues. CDR1 MDHEN and CDR2 SYDVKM come from the germline V gene. V dropped 2 bases and J dropped 8 bases, with 15 bases sitting between them. The CDR3 sequence: CASSLGQGREGYTF. The DNA of the CDR3 is TGTGCCAGCAGTTTAGGGCAGGGCAGAGAGGGCTACACCTTC.

The rearrangement uses TRBV6-5 and TRBJ2-7, with 10 bases matching TRBD2. CDR1 MNHEY and CDR2 SVGAGI come from the germline V gene. J gave up 3 bases and V 0 bases, and 5 bases lay outside the gene matches. CDR3 length: 16 residues. In nucleotides, the CDR3 is TGTGCCAGCAGTTACTCGAAAGCGGGGGGGTTCTACGAGCAGTACTTC. Its translation is CASSYSKAGGFYEQYF.

The chain joins TRBV12-5 to TRBJ1-1; D not resolved. Germline loops: CDR1 LGHNT, CDR2 FRNRAP. The CDR3 loop spans 14 amino acids. Trimming took 3 bases from V and 7 from J, leaving 15 bases between them. The CDR3: CASGFGTGGGEAFF. The CDR3 DNA follows: TGTGCTAGTGGTTTTGGCACCGGAGGAGGTGAAGCTTTCTTT.

The rearrangement uses TRBV28 and TRBJ2-1; D is uncertain. Trimming removed 7 bases at V and 9 bases at J, with 10 bases between. Germline V gene lookup returns CDR1 MDHEN and CDR2 SYDVKM. The CDR3 is made up of 11 amino acids. In DNA form, the CDR3 reads TGTGCCAGCACCCTCGGTGGTGAGCAGTTCTTC. Residues: CASTLGGEQFF.

V usage is TRBV19 and J usage is TRBJ1-5, with D perhaps matching TRBD1 (6 bases). Between the trimmed V and J ends, which lost 7 bases and 1 base, there was a span of 14 bases. CDR1 is LNHDA, CDR2 SQIVND, per germline (reference sequence). The CDR3 has 15 residues. The CDR3 DNA is TGTGCCAGTACCGCGGACAGTGCGAGCAATCAGCCCCAGCATTTT. Translating it yields CASTADSASNQPQHF.

This clone has just a few counts. This chain connects TRBV6-1 to TRBJ1-5; 11 positions agree with TRBD1. The V gene end was trimmed by 4 bases and the J gene end by 5 bases; junction bases not matched to a gene: 13. Per germline, CDR1 MNHNS and CDR2 SASEGT. This CDR3 has 18 residues. In nucleotides, the CDR3 is TGTGCCAGCAGTGTGAGGACAGGGGGCCCGACAGGCGATCAGCCCCAGCATTTT. This gives the protein CASSVRTGGPTGDQPQHF.

The chain joins TRBV25-1 to TRBJ1-1; TRBD1 agrees at 8 bases. Losses at the gene ends were 5 bases for V and 11 bases for J; bases not matched to a gene: 7. Per germline, CDR1 MGHDK and CDR2 SYGVNS. The CDR3 contains 12 residues. Written as DNA, the CDR3 is TGTGCCAGCAGTAGACAGGGGAGATGGGCTTTCTTT. Protein: CASSRQGRWAFF.

The chain recombines TRBV2 with TRBJ2-3, with 8 bases identical to TRBD2. CDR3 length: 15 residues. Germline CDR1 SNHLY, CDR2 FYNNEI. Trimming took 8 bases from V and 8 from J; bases not matched to a gene: 15. CDR3 DNA: TGTGCCAGCGGTGGGACGGGGGGGCCGGTAGGTACGCAGTATTTT. Protein product: CASGGTGGPVGTQYF.

This clone was seen a single time. The rearrangement uses TRBV5-6 and TRBJ1-2; no definite D call. This CDR3 is built from 11 residues. V was trimmed by 3 bases and J by 3 bases, leaving 3 bases between them. The V gene's germline CDR1 is SGHDT and CDR2 YYEEEE. The CDR3 region has the DNA TGTGCCAGCAGCTCCGACTATGGCTACACCTTC. Protein product: CASSSDYGYTF.

This clone has only one observation. This chain links TRBV5-1 with TRBJ1-2, with 9 bases fitting TRBD1. Germline trimming cut 1 base from V and 6 bases from J; bases unmatched to any gene: 4. CDR1 is SGHRS and CDR2 is YFSETQ in the germline V gene. The CDR3 has 14 residues. CDR3 in DNA: TGCGCCAGCAGCTTGAGTTGGGACAGGGATGGCTACACCTTC. Protein product: CASSLSWDRDGYTF.

In this sample, this clone turned up a few times. The J gene is TRBJ2-3, the V gene TRBV5-1; 7 bases fit TRBD1. Germline CDR1 and CDR2: SGHRS and YFSETQ. The CDR3 has 15 amino acids. Trimming cost V 4 bases and J 0 bases; bases outside gene matches: 5. CDR3 loop: CASSEQGTSTDTQYF. CDR3 DNA: TGCGCCAGCAGCGAACAGGGGACAAGCACAGATACGCAGTATTTT.

The rearrangement joins TRBV10-2 to TRBJ1-6; tentatively, D is TRBD1 (5 bases). V was cut by 6 bases and J by 7 bases, with 10 bases left in between. Germline V gives CDR1 WSHSY, CDR2 SAAADI. The CDR3 is made up of 13 amino acids. In DNA, the CDR3 is TGCGCCAGCAGGCAGGAGGGGAATTCACCCCTCCACTTT. Its protein product is CASRQEGNSPLHF.

This chain joins TRBV19 and TRBJ2-1; TRBD2 agrees at 12 bases. Trimming removed 3 bases from V and 6 bases from J; junction bases left unmatched: 3. The CDR3 spans 15 residues. Per germline, CDR1 LNHDA and CDR2 SQIVND (reference sequence). CDR3 region: CASSILAGGSNEQFF. Here the CDR3 DNA reads TGTGCCAGTAGTATCCTAGCGGGGGGGAGCAATGAGCAGTTCTTC. The full variable domain, rest sourced from reference TRBV19 and TRBJ2-1, is DGGITQSPKYLFRKEGQNVTLSCEQNLNHDAMYWYRQDPGQGLRLIYYSQIVNDFQKGDIAEGYSVSREKKESFPLTVTSAQKNPTAFYLCASSILAGGSNEQFFGPGTRLTVL.

J is TRBJ1-2 and V is TRBV18, with D perhaps TRBD1 (5 bases). Germline assignment: CDR1 KGHSH and CDR2 LQKENI. The ends were cut back, 3 bases at V and 3 bases at J, with 8 bases in the middle. The CDR3 extends over 13 amino acids. The CDR3 sequence is CASSPDRDYGYTF. Here the CDR3 DNA reads TGTGCCAGCTCACCCGACAGAGACTATGGCTACACCTTC.

The chain recombines TRBV7-3 with TRBJ1-1, with 7 bases matching TRBD1. Germline CDR1 is SGHTA and CDR2 is FQGTGA. With 4 bases clipped from V and 4 bases from J, the junction kept 6 bases outside the gene matches. CDR3 size: 14 residues. The CDR3 here is CASSSTGAVTEAFF. CDR3 DNA: TGTGCCAGCAGCTCCACAGGGGCGGTCACTGAAGCTTTCTTT.

In its sample, this clone was seen a few times. The chain has TRBV12-3 or TRBV12-4 and TRBJ2-5; D perhaps matches TRBD1 (5 bases). Trimming took 5 bases from V and 7 from J, leaving 14 bases between them. The CDR3 length is 13 residues. The chain's CDR3 is CASSQGATRTQYF. The CDR3 region has the DNA TGTGCCAGCAGTCAAGGGGCCACCCGGACCCAGTACTTC.